This TCR beta chain was observed in a study of blood T cells in healthy people across ages. Study-wide results and caveats: CMV infection status of these donors was not known. Because sorting was not performed, PBMCs prevented conclusive naive versus antigen-experienced comparison.

This clonotype was seen ten or more times. Its antigen is as yet unknown. The use of a sample-barcoded 5' primer and a J-beta primer mix characterized a second PCR of about 7 to 12 cycles. TCRdb called the 5' RACE reads again in MiXCR, with one record for every CDR3 protein. The sample yields around 1,700,000 distinct CDR3 sequences, 28% seen once. V gave up 4 bases and J gave up 6 bases; unmatched junction bases: 6. The CDR3 has 15 residues. CDR1 is DFQATT and CDR2 is SNEGSKA in the germline V gene (reference sequence). Sequences were obtained from blood. The receptor was derived from a woman aged 25 to 39 in good health. The V gene is TRBV20-1, the J gene TRBJ2-1; the match to TRBD2 covers 13 bases. CDR3 loop: CSANPGLAGVNEQFF. CDR3 DNA sequence: TGCAGTGCTAACCCTGGACTAGCGGGAGTCAATGAGCAGTTCTTC.